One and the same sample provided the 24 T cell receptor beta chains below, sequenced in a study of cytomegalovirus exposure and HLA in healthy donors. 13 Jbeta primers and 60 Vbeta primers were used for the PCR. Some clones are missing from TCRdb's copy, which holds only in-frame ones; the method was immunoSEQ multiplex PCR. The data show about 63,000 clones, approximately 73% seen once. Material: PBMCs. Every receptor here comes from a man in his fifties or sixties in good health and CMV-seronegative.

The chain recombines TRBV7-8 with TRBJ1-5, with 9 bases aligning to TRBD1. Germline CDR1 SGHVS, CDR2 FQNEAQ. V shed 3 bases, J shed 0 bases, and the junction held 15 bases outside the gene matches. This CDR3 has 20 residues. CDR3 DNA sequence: TGTGCCAGCAGCTTTGGGAACCCCGGACAGGGGATAAGTAGCAATCAGCCCCAGCATTTT. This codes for CASSFGNPGQGISSNQPQHF. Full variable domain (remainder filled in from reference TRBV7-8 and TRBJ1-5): GAGVSQSPRYKVAKRGQDVALRCDPISGHVSLFWYQQALGQGPEFLTYFQNEAQLDKSGLPSDRFFAERPEGSVSTLKIQRTQQEDSAVYLCASSFGNPGQGISSNQPQHFGDGTRLSIL.

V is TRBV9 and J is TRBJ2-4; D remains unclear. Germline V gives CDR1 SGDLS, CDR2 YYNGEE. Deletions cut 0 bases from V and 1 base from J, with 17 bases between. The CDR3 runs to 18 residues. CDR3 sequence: CASSVGPPRFLAKNIQYF. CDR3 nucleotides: TGTGCCAGCAGCGTAGGGCCCCCACGTTTTCTGGCCAAAAACATTCAGTACTTC.

CDR3 sequence: CASSVTGGRYEQYF. CDR3 sequence (DNA): TGTGCCAGCAGCGTGACAGGGGGACGTTACGAGCAGTACTTC. The chain recombines TRBV5-8 with TRBJ2-5; 9 bases agree with TRBD1. Judging by the DNA end, TRBJ2-7 fits better; the J call may be wrong. The germline gives CDR1 SGHTS, CDR2 YDEGEE. The CDR3 consists of 14 residues.

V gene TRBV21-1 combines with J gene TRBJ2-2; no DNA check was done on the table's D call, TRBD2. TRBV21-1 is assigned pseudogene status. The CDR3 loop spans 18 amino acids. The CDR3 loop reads CASSTPSSGTTPPGELFF. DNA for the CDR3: TGTGCCAGCAGCACCCCTTCATCGGGGACTACCCCTCCCGGGGAGCTGTTTTTT.

As DNA, the CDR3 is TGTGCCAGCAGCTTAGGGGTGGCGGCCACAGATACGCAGTATTTT. Translated: CASSLGVAATDTQYF. The V call is TRBV7-9, the J call TRBJ2-3; D unclear. CDR1 and CDR2 (germline): SEHNR, FQNEAQ (reference sequence). CDR3 size: 15 residues. Trimming removed 1 base at V and 2 bases at J, with 10 bases between.

The CDR3 protein is CASSVHRGINYGYTF. The DNA of the CDR3 is TGTGCCAGCAGCGTCCACAGGGGGATCAACTATGGCTACACCTTC. This chain links TRBV9 with TRBJ1-2, with 8 bases matching TRBD1. The V gene's germline CDR1 is SGDLS and CDR2 YYNGEE. Germline trimming cut 2 bases from V and 2 bases from J; bases unmatched to any gene: 5. This CDR3 comprises 15 residues. Full variable domain (remainder filled in from reference TRBV9 and TRBJ1-2): DSGVTQTPKHLITATGQRVTLRCSPRSGDLSVYWYQQSLDQGLQFLIQYYNGEERAKGNILERFSAQQFPDLHSELNLSSLELGDSALYFCASSVHRGINYGYTFGSGTRLTVV.

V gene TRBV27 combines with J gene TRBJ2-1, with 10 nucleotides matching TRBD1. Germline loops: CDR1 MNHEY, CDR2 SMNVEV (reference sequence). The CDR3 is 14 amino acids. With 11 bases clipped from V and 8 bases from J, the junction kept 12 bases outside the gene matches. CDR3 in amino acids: CAGTRQGAGDEQFF. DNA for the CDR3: TGTGCCGGCACCAGACAGGGGGCTGGCGATGAGCAGTTCTTC.

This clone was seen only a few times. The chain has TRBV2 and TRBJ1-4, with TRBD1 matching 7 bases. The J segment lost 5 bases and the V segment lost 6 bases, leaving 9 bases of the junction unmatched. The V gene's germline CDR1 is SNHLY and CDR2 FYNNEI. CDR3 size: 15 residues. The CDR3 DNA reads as TGTGCCAGCAGAGGGTCAGGGGGGACCAATGAAAAACTGTTTTTT. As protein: CASRGSGGTNEKLFF.

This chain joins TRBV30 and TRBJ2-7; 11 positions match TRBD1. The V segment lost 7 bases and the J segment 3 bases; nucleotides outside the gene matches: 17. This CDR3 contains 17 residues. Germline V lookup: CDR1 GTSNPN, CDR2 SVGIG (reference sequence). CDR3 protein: CASRAGTGGVRSYEQYF. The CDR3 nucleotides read TGTGCCTCCAGGGCCGGGACAGGGGGTGTGAGGAGCTACGAGCAGTACTTC.

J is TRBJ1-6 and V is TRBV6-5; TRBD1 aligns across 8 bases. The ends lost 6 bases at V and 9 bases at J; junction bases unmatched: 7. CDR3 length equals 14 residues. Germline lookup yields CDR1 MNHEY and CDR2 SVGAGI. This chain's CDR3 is CASRRTGYGSPLHF. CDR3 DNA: TGTGCCAGCAGAAGGACAGGGTACGGTTCACCCCTCCACTTT.

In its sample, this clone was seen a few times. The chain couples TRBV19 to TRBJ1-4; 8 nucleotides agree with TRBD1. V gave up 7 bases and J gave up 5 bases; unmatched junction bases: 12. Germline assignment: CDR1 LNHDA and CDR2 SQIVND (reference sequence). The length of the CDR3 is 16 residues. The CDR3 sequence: CASTNLGNRGNEKLFF. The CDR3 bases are TGTGCCAGTACCAACCTAGGGAACAGGGGGAATGAAAAACTGTTTTTT.

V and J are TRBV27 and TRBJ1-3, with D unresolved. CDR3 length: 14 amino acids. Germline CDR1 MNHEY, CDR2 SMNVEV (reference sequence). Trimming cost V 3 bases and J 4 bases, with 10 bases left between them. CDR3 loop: CASSFRREGNTIYF. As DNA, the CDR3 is TGTGCCAGCAGTTTCCGGAGGGAGGGAAACACCATATATTTT.

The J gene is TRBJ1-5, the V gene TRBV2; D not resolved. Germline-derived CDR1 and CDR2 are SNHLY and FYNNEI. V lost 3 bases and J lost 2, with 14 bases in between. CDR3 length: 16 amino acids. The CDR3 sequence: CASSEGTQVGNQPQHF. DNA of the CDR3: TGTGCCAGCAGTGAGGGCACGCAGGTTGGCAATCAGCCCCAGCATTTT.

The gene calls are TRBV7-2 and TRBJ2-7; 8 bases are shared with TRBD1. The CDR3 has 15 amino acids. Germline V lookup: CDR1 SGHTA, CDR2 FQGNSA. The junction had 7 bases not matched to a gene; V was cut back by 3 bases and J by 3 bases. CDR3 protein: CASSFGAGGRYEQYF. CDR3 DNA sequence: TGTGCCAGCAGCTTTGGGGCAGGGGGCCGCTACGAGCAGTACTTC.

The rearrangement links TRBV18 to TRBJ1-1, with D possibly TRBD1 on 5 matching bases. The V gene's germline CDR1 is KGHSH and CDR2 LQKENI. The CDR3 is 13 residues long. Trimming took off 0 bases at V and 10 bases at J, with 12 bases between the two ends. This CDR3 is CASSPPHRLGAFF. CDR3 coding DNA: TGTGCCAGCTCACCACCCCACAGGTTGGGAGCTTTCTTT.

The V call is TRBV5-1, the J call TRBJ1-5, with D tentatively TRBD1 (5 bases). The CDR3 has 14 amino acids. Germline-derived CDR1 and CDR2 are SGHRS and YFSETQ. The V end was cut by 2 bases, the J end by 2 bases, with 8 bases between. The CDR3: CASSLGVGNQPQHF. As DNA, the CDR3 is TGCGCCAGCAGCTTAGGGGTTGGCAATCAGCCCCAGCATTTT.

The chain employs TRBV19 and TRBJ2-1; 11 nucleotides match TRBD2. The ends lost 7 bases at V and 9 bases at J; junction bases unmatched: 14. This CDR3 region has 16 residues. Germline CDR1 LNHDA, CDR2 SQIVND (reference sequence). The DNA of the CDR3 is TGTGCCAGTACACTAGCGGGGGCCATGGGGTACGGTGAGCAGTTCTTC. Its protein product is CASTLAGAMGYGEQFF.

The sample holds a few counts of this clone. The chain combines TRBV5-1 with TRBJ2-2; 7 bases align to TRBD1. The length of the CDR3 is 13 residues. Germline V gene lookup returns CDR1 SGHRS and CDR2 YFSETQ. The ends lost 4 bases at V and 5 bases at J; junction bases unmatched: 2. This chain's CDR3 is CASSQTGTGELFF. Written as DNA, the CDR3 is TGCGCCAGCAGCCAGACAGGGACCGGGGAGCTGTTTTTT.

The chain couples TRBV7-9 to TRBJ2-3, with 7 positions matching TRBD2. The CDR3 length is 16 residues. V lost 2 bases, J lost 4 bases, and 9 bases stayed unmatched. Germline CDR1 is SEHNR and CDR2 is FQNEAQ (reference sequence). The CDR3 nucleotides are TGTGCCAGCAGCTTACTGGGAGGGCCAGGGCCAGATACGCAGTATTTT. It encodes CASSLLGGPGPDTQYF.

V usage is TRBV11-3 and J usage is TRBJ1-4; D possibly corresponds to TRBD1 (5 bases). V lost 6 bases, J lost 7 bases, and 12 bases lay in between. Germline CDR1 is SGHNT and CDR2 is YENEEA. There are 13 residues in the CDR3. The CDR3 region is CASSLGPGEKLFF. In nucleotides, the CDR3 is TGTGCCAGCAGTTTGGGGCCCGGTGAAAAACTGTTTTTT.

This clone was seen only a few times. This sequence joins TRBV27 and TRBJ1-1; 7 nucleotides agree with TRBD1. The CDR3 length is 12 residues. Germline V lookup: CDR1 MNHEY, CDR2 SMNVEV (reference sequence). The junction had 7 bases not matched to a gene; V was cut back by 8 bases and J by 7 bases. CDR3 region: CASQQGRGEAFF. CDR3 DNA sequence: TGTGCCAGCCAACAGGGGCGAGGTGAAGCTTTCTTT.

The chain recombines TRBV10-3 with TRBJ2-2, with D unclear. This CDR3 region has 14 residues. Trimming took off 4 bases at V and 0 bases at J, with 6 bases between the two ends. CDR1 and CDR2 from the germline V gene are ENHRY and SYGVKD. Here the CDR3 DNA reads TGTGCCATCAGTGGTTCCTCGAACACCGGGGAGCTGTTTTTT. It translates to CAISGSSNTGELFF.

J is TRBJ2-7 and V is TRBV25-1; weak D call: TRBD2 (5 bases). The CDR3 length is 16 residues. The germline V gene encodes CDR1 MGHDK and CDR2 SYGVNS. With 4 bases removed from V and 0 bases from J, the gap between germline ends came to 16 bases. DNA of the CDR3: TGTGCCAGCAGTGCCGAGCTGACTACCACCTCCTACGAGCAGTACTTC. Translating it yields CASSAELTTTSYEQYF.

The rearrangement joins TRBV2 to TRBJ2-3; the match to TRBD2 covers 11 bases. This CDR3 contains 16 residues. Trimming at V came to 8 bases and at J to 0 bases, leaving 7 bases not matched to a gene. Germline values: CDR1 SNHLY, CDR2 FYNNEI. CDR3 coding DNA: TGTGCCAGCGGGCTAGCGGGGGGTACTAGCACAGATACGCAGTATTTT. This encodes CASGLAGGTSTDTQYF.